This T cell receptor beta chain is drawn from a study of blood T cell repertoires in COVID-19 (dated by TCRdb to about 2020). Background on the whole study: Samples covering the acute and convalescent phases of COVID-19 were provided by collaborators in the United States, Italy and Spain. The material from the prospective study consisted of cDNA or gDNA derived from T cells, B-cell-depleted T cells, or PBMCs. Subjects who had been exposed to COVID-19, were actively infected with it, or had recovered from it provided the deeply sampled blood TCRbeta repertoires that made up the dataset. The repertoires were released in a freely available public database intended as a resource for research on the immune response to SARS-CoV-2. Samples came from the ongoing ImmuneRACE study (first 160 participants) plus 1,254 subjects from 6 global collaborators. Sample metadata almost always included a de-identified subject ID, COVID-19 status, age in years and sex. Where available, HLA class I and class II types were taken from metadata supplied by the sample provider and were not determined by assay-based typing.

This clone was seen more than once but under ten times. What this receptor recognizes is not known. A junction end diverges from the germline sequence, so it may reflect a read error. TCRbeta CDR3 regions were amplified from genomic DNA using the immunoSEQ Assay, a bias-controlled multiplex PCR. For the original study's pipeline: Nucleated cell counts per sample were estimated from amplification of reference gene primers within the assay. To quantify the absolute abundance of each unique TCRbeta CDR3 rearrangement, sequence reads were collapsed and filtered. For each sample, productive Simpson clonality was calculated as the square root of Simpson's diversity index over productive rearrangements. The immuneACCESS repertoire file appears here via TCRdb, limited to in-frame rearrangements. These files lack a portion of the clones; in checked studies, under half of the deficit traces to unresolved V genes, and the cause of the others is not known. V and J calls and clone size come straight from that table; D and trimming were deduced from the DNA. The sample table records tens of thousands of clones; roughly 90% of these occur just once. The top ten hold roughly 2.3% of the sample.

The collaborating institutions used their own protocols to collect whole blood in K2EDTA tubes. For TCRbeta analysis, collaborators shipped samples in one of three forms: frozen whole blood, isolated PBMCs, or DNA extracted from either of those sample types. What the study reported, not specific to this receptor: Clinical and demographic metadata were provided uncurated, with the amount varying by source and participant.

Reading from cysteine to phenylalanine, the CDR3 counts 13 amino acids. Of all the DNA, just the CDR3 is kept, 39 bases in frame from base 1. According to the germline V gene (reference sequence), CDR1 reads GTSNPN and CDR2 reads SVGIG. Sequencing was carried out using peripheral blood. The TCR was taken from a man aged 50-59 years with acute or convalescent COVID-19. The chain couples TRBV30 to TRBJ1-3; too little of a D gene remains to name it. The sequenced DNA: TGTGCCTGGAGTGTATTAGGCGTGGGCCCGCTCTCTTTT. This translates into CAWSVLGVGPLSF.